The 27 T cell receptor beta chains in this list originate from one sample, sequenced in a study of T-cell memory formation after mild COVID-19. MiXCR was run by TCRdb on the 5' RACE reads, yielding one entry per CDR3 protein. The sample records roughly 130,000 distinct CDR3 sequences, approximately 15% being singletons. Sequenced sample: PBMCs or a T cell subset sorted from them (not recorded which). The receptor set was obtained from an adult woman who had mild COVID-19 (a few samples of this study predate the infection). Cell type and time point are not known.

A few counts support this clonotype. The chain's CDR3 is CASRQGAYSSYEQYF. DNA of the CDR3: TGTGCCAGCAGACAGGGGGCCTACAGCTCCTACGAGCAGTACTTC. The chain combines TRBV2 with TRBJ2-7; 9 nucleotides line up with TRBD1. V was pared by 6 bases and J by 0 bases, with 6 bases of the junction left unmatched. The germline V gene encodes CDR1 SNHLY and CDR2 FYNNEI. The CDR3 extends over 15 amino acids.

This clonotype was counted between two and nine times. The chain joins TRBV12-3 or TRBV12-4 to TRBJ1-2, with a weak D call TRBD1 (5 bases). The CDR3 is 13 amino acids. The ends were cut back, 3 bases at V and 10 bases at J, with 15 bases in the middle. CDR3 nucleotide sequence: TGTGCCAGCAGTTTCTCGGGGCCCGGTGACTACACCTTC. Residues: CASSFSGPGDYTF.

V gene TRBV4-2 combines with J gene TRBJ1-3; 8 bases map to TRBD1. Germline V CDR1 and CDR2: LGHNA, YNFKEQ. V shed 3 bases and J 2 bases; nucleotides not matched to a gene: 6. The CDR3 length is 16 residues. The CDR3 protein is CASSQSQGATGNTIYF. CDR3 DNA: TGTGCCAGCAGCCAGAGTCAGGGGGCTACTGGAAACACCATATATTTT.

This clonotype was counted between two and nine times. J is TRBJ2-3 and V is TRBV20-1; TRBD2 agrees at 11 bases. Germline lookup yields CDR1 DFQATT and CDR2 SNEGSKA (reference sequence). The CDR3 has 15 amino acids. The trim removed 5 bases at V and 4 bases at J, leaving 8 bases unmatched. For the CDR3, the DNA is TGCAGTGCTCTCCAGACTAGCGGGATATCAGATACGCAGTATTTT. Protein: CSALQTSGISDTQYF.

This clonotype was detected only a few times. CDR3: CATRGFRDTGTSGGYEQYF. The CDR3 nucleotides read TGTGCCACCCGCGGGTTCCGGGACACAGGGACTAGCGGAGGCTACGAGCAGTACTTC. The chain employs TRBV6-2 or TRBV6-3 and TRBJ2-7; 11 bases align to TRBD2. The trim removed 10 bases at V and 3 bases at J, leaving 23 bases unmatched. This CDR3 comprises 19 residues. CDR1 is MNHEY and CDR2 is SVGEGT in the germline V gene.

The sample holds a few counts of this clonotype. The rearrangement joins TRBV20-1 to TRBJ2-3; D perhaps matches TRBD2 (6 bases). CDR3 length equals 15 residues. Germline assignment: CDR1 DFQATT and CDR2 SNEGSKA (reference sequence). V was cut by 0 bases and J by 2 bases, with 12 bases left in between. DNA for the CDR3: TGCAGTGCTAGAGATCTCCCGGGAGACACAGATACGCAGTATTTT. The encoded protein is CSARDLPGDTDTQYF.

The table lists this clonotype with a few counts. The V gene is TRBV29-1, the J gene TRBJ1-4; D ambiguous. The ends were cut back, 4 bases at V and 4 bases at J, with 4 bases in the middle. The germline gives CDR1 SQVTM, CDR2 ANQGSEA. This CDR3 is 11 amino acids long. CDR3 protein: CSVASNEKLFF. The CDR3 region has the DNA TGCAGCGTTGCCAGTAATGAAAAACTGTTTTTT.

This sequence joins TRBV5-6 and TRBJ2-7, with 9 nucleotides matching TRBD1. Germline loops: CDR1 SGHDT, CDR2 YYEEEE. The CDR3 extends over 14 amino acids. V was clipped by 3 bases and J by 5 bases; unmatched bases: 6. CDR3 protein: CASSWSGTGHEQYF. The DNA for the CDR3 is TGTGCCAGCAGCTGGTCCGGGACAGGGCACGAGCAGTACTTC. Full variable domain (outside the CDR3, taken from reference TRBV5-6 and TRBJ2-7): DAGVTQSPTHLIKTRGQQVTLRCSPKSGHDTVSWYQQALGQGPQFIFQYYEEEERQRGNFPDRFSGHQFPNYSSELNVNALLLGDSALYLCASSWSGTGHEQYFGPGTRLTVT.

This clonotype was observed a few times. The chain has TRBV12-3 or TRBV12-4 and TRBJ2-1; weak D call: TRBD1 (5 bases). Trimming took off 5 bases at V and 10 bases at J, with 21 bases between the two ends. The CDR3 has 15 amino acids. CDR3 nucleotide sequence: TGTGCCAGCAGTCTGGGGCAGGGTCTGTTTTACGAGCAGTTCTTC. Translated, it gives CASSLGQGLFYEQFF.

This clonotype has only a few counts. This sequence joins TRBV14 and TRBJ1-1; no reliable D call. Germline V gene data show CDR1 as SGHDN and CDR2 as FVKESK. The CDR3 totals 12 residues. V was cut by 6 bases and J by 2 bases, with 7 bases left in between. The CDR3 loop is CASREGNTEAFF. As DNA, the CDR3 is TGTGCCAGCAGAGAGGGTAACACTGAAGCTTTCTTT.

This clonotype was counted a few times. The rearrangement joins TRBV18 to TRBJ2-7; D is ambiguous. The germline CDR1 and CDR2 sequences are KGHSH and LQKENI. The CDR3 has 13 residues. V gave up 0 bases and J gave up 7 bases, with 10 bases separating them. The CDR3: CASSPPNPPEQYF. DNA for the CDR3: TGTGCCAGCTCACCACCAAATCCGCCAGAGCAGTACTTC. Combining the CDR3 with reference TRBV18 and TRBJ2-7 gives the whole variable domain NAGVMQNPRHLVRRRGQEARLRCSPMKGHSHVYWYRQLPEEGLKFMVYLQKENIIDESGMPKERFSAEFPKEGPSILRIQQVVRGDSAAYFCASSPPNPPEQYFGPGTRLTVT.

The chain uses TRBV7-3 and TRBJ2-5; D possibly corresponds to TRBD1 (5 bases). Between the trimmed V and J ends, which lost 1 base and 4 bases, there was a span of 13 bases. The CDR3 sequence is 15 residues long. The germline V gene has CDR1 SGHTA and CDR2 FQGTGA. The CDR3 here is CASSLNGVRGETQYF. CDR3 nucleotide sequence: TGTGCCAGCAGCTTAAATGGTGTAAGGGGAGAGACCCAGTACTTC.

This clonotype was counted many times. The rearrangement links TRBV7-2 to TRBJ2-5; 10 nucleotides line up with TRBD2. This CDR3 region has 16 residues. The germline CDR1 and CDR2 sequences are SGHTA and FQGNSA. V gave up 5 bases and J gave up 4 bases; unmatched junction bases: 10. DNA for the CDR3: TGTGCCAGCAGCACCTCGACTAGCGGGCCCACAGAGACCCAGTACTTC. Translation: CASSTSTSGPTETQYF.

The rearrangement uses TRBV5-1 and TRBJ2-5; 7 bases line up with TRBD2. V lost 6 bases, J lost 3 bases, and 5 bases stayed unmatched. Germline loops: CDR1 SGHRS, CDR2 YFSETQ. This CDR3 spans 13 amino acids. CDR3 coding DNA: TGCGCCAGCAAATTTGGGGGGGAAGAGACCCAGTACTTC. Amino acids: CASKFGGEETQYF. Full variable domain (missing parts from reference TRBV5-1 and TRBJ2-5): KAGVTQTPRYLIKTRGQQVTLSCSPISGHRSVSWYQQTPGQGLQFLFEYFSETQRNKGNFPGRFSGRQFSNSRSEMNVSTLELGDSALYLCASKFGGEETQYFGPGTRLLVL.

This clonotype was seen a handful of times. The CDR3 here is CASSQDSSDDTQYF. The DNA for the CDR3 is TGCGCCAGCAGCCAAGATTCTAGCGACGATACGCAGTATTTT. This sequence joins TRBV4-3 and TRBJ2-3; TRBD2 might be the D (6 bases). The V end was cut by 0 bases, the J end by 6 bases, with 10 bases between. The V gene's germline CDR1 is LGHNA and CDR2 YSLEER. CDR3 length equals 14 residues.

V gene TRBV27 combines with J gene TRBJ2-7; TRBD2 aligns across 10 bases. V was pared by 1 base and J by 4 bases, with 7 bases of the junction left unmatched. Germline CDR1 reads MNHEY; CDR2 reads SMNVEV (reference sequence). This CDR3 is built from 16 residues. DNA for the CDR3: TGTGCCAGCAGTTTATTAGGCCTAGCGGGAGAATACGAGCAGTACTTC. Translation gives CASSLLGLAGEYEQYF.

This clonotype was counted a few times. The chain combines TRBV24-1 with TRBJ2-3; TRBD2 might be the D (5 bases). The V gene's germline CDR1 is KGHDR and CDR2 SFDVKD. The CDR3 is 15 residues long. V lost 9 bases and J lost 3, with 18 bases in between. In nucleotides, the CDR3 is TGTGCCACCTCCGGACGTCGGGATCGGACAGATACGCAGTATTTT. Translated: CATSGRRDRTDTQYF.

The sample holds one count of this clonotype. This could be a read error, since a much larger clone is one nucleotide away. The rearrangement joins TRBV10-3 to TRBJ2-1, with D perhaps TRBD1 (6 bases). The germline V gene encodes CDR1 ENHRY and CDR2 SYGVKD. The CDR3 loop spans 12 amino acids. The chain's CDR3 is CAIYAGGNDQFF. CDR3 nucleotide sequence: TGTGCCATCTACGCTGGGGGCAATGATCAGTTCTTC.

A few counts support this clonotype. This chain links TRBV9 with TRBJ2-1; 10 bases are a match to TRBD2. This CDR3 spans 13 amino acids. J was trimmed by 7 bases and V by 3 bases; bases with no gene match: 1. Germline values: CDR1 SGDLS, CDR2 YYNGEE. The CDR3 sequence: CASSATSGNEQFF. The CDR3 DNA is TGTGCCAGCAGCGCGACTAGCGGGAATGAGCAGTTCTTC.

The rearrangement joins TRBV27 to TRBJ2-1, with a possible D match to TRBD1 (8 bases). Trimming stripped 3 bases from V and 0 bases from J, with 18 bases between. The CDR3 length is 18 residues. CDR1 and CDR2 from the germline V gene are MNHEY and SMNVEV (reference sequence). The CDR3 is CASSLSQGGTLSYNEQFF. CDR3 nucleotides: TGTGCCAGCAGTTTGTCACAGGGGGGGACCCTCTCCTACAATGAGCAGTTCTTC.

This clonotype occurred a few times. CDR3 coding DNA: TGTGCCAGCAGCGGACCGGGACTAGAATACGAGCAGTACTTC. This gives the protein CASSGPGLEYEQYF. The gene calls are TRBV9 and TRBJ2-7, with 8 nucleotides matching TRBD2. This CDR3 is built from 14 residues. V dropped 3 bases and J dropped 4; count of bases not matched to a gene: 6. Per the germline V gene, CDR1 is SGDLS and CDR2 is YYNGEE.

The chain couples TRBV4-1 to TRBJ2-7; no firm D call. The CDR3 has 15 residues. The germline V and J ends were trimmed by 0 bases and 3 bases, with 12 bases remaining between them. Germline assignment: CDR1 MGHRA and CDR2 YSYEKL. Here the CDR3 reads CASSQDSNGNYEQYF. The CDR3 DNA reads as TGCGCCAGCAGCCAAGATTCGAACGGAAACTACGAGCAGTACTTC.

The J gene is TRBJ2-1, the V gene TRBV5-1, with D possibly called TRBD1 or TRBD2 (5 bases each). Trimming pared 3 bases from V and 12 bases from J, leaving 16 bases between. The V gene's germline CDR1 is SGHRS and CDR2 YFSETQ. The CDR3 contains 13 residues. The CDR3 loop reads CASSSTVARGQFF. The DNA of the CDR3 is TGCGCCAGCAGCTCCACGGTCGCGAGGGGGCAGTTCTTC.

The rearrangement links TRBV7-6 to TRBJ2-3; TRBD1 might be the D (6 bases). V was pared by 4 bases and J by 2 bases, with 13 bases between. Germline V gene lookup returns CDR1 SGHVS and CDR2 FNYEAQ. This CDR3 is built from 15 residues. CDR3 sequence (DNA): TGTGCCAGCAGCTCTACAGGGTTATTCACAGATACGCAGTATTTT. Protein sequence: CASSSTGLFTDTQYF.

J is TRBJ2-2 and V is TRBV6-1; 9 nucleotides line up with TRBD1. V dropped 3 bases and J dropped 4; count of bases not matched to a gene: 0. Germline V CDR1 and CDR2: MNHNS, SASEGT. The CDR3 sequence is 14 residues long. In DNA, the CDR3 is TGTGCCAGCAGTGAGACAGGGGGCACCGGGGAGCTGTTTTTT. Its protein is CASSETGGTGELFF.

This chain joins TRBV7-9 and TRBJ2-7; 9 bases line up with TRBD2. The trim removed 2 bases at V and 2 bases at J, leaving 7 bases unmatched. Germline V gene data show CDR1 as SEHNR and CDR2 as FQNEAQ (reference sequence). The CDR3 contains 16 residues. The CDR3 loop reads CASSLSQREATYEQYF. The DNA of the CDR3 is TGTGCCAGCAGCTTATCCCAGCGGGAGGCCACCTACGAGCAGTACTTC.

This clonotype was picked up a small number of times. The V gene is TRBV7-9, the J gene TRBJ1-6; 7 nucleotides align to TRBD1. Germline values: CDR1 SEHNR, CDR2 FQNEAQ (reference sequence). The V gene end was trimmed by 2 bases and the J gene end by 7 bases; junction bases not matched to a gene: 5. The CDR3 covers 15 residues. The CDR3 sequence is CASSLSGTVNSPLHF. The CDR3 coding sequence is TGTGCCAGCAGCTTATCGGGGACAGTCAATTCACCCCTCCACTTT.